The 10 T cell receptor beta chains given below trace back to one sample, sequenced in a study of response to subunit inactivated influenza vaccine. One entry per CDR3 protein results from TCRdb running MiXCR on the RT-PCR reads. The table shows 300,000 to 350,000 distinct CDR3 sequences, with just over 20% occurring only once. The sequencing here drew on PBMCs from blood, taken about 19 months after vaccination. These receptors came from a man between 45 and 75 years old who received an inactivated influenza vaccine.

This clonotype appeared a few times. The CDR3 coding sequence is TGCAGTGCTAGAGCATTCGGGGGAGTATGGACTGAAGCTTTCTTT. Translation: CSARAFGGVWTEAFF. The genes are TRBV20-1 and TRBJ1-1, with D possibly matching TRBD1 (5 bases). Germline lookup yields CDR1 DFQATT and CDR2 SNEGSKA (reference sequence). V was trimmed by 1 base and J by 5 bases, leaving 17 bases between them. The CDR3 runs 15 residues.

The CDR3 region has the DNA TGCAGCGTCCGGGTGGGGGGCGGTAATTCACCCCTCCACTTT. This translates into CSVRVGGGNSPLHF. The chain employs TRBV29-1 and TRBJ1-6, with a tentative D call TRBD1 (6 bases). Trimming left V 6 bases short and J 6 bases short, with 15 bases between. The CDR3 runs 14 residues. From germline, CDR1 is SQVTM and CDR2 ANQGSEA.

In the case of this clonotype: The junction differs from germline at one of its ends, possibly a read error. The gene calls are TRBV7-6 and TRBJ1-5; possible D gene TRBD1, 6 bases. From germline, CDR1 is SGHVS and CDR2 FNYEAQ. The CDR3 consists of 14 residues. As DNA, the CDR3 is TGTGCCAGCAGCTTAGGCGGGGGCAATCAGCACCAGCATTTT. Its protein is CASSLGGGNQHQHF.

This clonotype was observed a few times. This chain uses TRBV11-2 with TRBJ2-2; a weak D match, TRBD1 (5 bases). The CDR3 spans 14 residues. V was shortened by 1 base and J by 7 bases, with 10 bases between the two germline ends. Germline CDR1 SGHAT, CDR2 FQNNGV. The CDR3: CASSLAAGIGELFF. The CDR3 DNA reads TGTGCCAGCAGCTTAGCTGCAGGGATCGGGGAGCTGTTTTTT.

This chain joins TRBV6-2 or TRBV6-3 and TRBJ2-1; D not resolved. V dropped 0 bases and J dropped 4 bases, with 16 bases sitting between them. The CDR3 consists of 17 residues. Germline V gene data show CDR1 as MNHEY and CDR2 as SVGEGT. DNA for the CDR3: TGTGCCAGCAGTTACTCCCGGTACGTTCGTGAATACAATGAGCAGTTCTTC. Protein: CASSYSRYVREYNEQFF.

This clonotype has just a few counts. This chain links TRBV7-9 with TRBJ1-4, with a weak D call TRBD1 (6 bases). Germline assignment: CDR1 SEHNR and CDR2 FQNEAQ (reference sequence). The CDR3 sequence is 14 residues long. V was cut by 5 bases and J by 7 bases, with 14 bases left in between. The DNA for the CDR3 is TGTGCCAGCAGCCCGACAGGCGGGGGTGAAAAACTGTTTTTT. Translation gives CASSPTGGGEKLFF.

This clonotype was seen a handful of times. The rearrangement joins TRBV4-3 to TRBJ2-7; no firm D call. The CDR3 is made up of 15 amino acids. Deletions cut 8 bases from V and 0 bases from J, with 17 bases between. CDR1 is LGHNA, CDR2 YSLEER, per germline. CDR3 sequence: CASAAKTGPSYEQYF. CDR3 DNA sequence: TGCGCCAGCGCGGCTAAGACCGGGCCCTCCTACGAGCAGTACTTC.

The V gene is TRBV7-2, the J gene TRBJ2-3; D might be TRBD2 (5 bases). Per the germline V gene, CDR1 is SGHTA and CDR2 is FQGNSA. This CDR3 is 16 amino acids long. V was cut by 0 bases and J by 3 bases, with 13 bases left in between. CDR3 sequence: CASSLAGAQETDTQYF. The CDR3 nucleotides are TGTGCCAGCAGCTTAGCGGGAGCCCAGGAGACAGATACGCAGTATTTT. Full variable domain (missing parts from reference TRBV7-2 and TRBJ2-3): GAGVSQSPSNKVTEKGKDVELRCDPISGHTALYWYRQSLGQGLEFLIYFQGNSAPDKSGLPSDRFSAERTGGSVSTLTIQRTQQEDSAVYLCASSLAGAQETDTQYFGPGTRLTVL.

The chain joins TRBV30 to TRBJ2-2; the D gene is possibly TRBD1 (6 bases). Per the germline V gene, CDR1 is GTSNPN and CDR2 is SVGIG (reference sequence). This CDR3 is built from 13 residues. V dropped 0 bases and J dropped 6 bases, with 8 bases sitting between them. CDR3 loop: CAWSVQGSGELFF. Written as DNA, the CDR3 is TGTGCCTGGAGTGTACAGGGTTCCGGGGAGCTGTTTTTT.

Concerning this clonotype itself: A read error may produce the germline difference seen at one junction end. The chain recombines TRBV28 with TRBJ2-1, with 14 bases aligning to TRBD2. Germline loops: CDR1 MDHEN, CDR2 SYDVKM. The CDR3 covers 18 residues. CDR3 sequence (DNA): TGTGCCAGCAGTTTTTTCGGGACTAGCGGGAGCTCCTACAATCAGCAGTTCTTC. This codes for CASSFFGTSGSSYNQQFF. Full variable domain (missing parts from reference TRBV28 and TRBJ2-1): DVKVTQSSRYLVKRTGEKVFLECVQDMDHENMFWYRQDPGLGLRLIYFSYDVKMKEKGDIPEGYSVSREKKERFSLILESASTNQTSMYLCASSFFGTSGSSYNQQFFGPGTRLTVL.